This T cell receptor (beta chain) was obtained from a study of shared clonotypes between healthy human individuals. General observations from the study: Several donors showed sharing of approximately 4.7% of naive CD4 clonotypes. Larger richness was generally estimated for naive than memory subsets.

Profiling relied on immunoSEQ multiplex PCR, and the TCRdb table lists in-frame clones only, not all of them. The table has about 2.1 million clones, approximately 94% seen once. Positively selected for CCR7, the CD45RO-negative cells used as naive CD8 cells excluded terminally differentiated effector memory CD45RA+ cells. Recent acute infections and vaccinations were absent in the healthy HIV-negative adult donors. Points on this clone: Its antigen remains unknown.

This CDR3 has 12 residues. The V and J ends lost 1 base and 0 bases respectively, with 2 bases between them. The germline gives CDR1 SGDLS, CDR2 YYNGEE. Input material: naive CD8+ T cells from PBMCs. The rearrangement links TRBV9 to TRBJ2-7; D is unclear. This TCR was recovered from a man in his late teens or twenties in good health. Some clones in this sample may be carry-over from other donors' samples. The CDR3 DNA reads as TGTGCCAGCAGCGTAAGCTCCTACGAGCAGTACTTC. Its translation is CASSVSSYEQYF.